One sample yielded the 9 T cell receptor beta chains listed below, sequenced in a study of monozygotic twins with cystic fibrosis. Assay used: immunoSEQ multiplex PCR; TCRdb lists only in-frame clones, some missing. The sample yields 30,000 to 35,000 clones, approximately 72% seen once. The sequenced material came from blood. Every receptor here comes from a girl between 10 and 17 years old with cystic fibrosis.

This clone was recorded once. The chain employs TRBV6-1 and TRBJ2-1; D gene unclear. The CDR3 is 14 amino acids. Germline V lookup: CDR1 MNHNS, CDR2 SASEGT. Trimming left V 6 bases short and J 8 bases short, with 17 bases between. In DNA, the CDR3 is TGTGCCAGCAGGACGGACCTCCTGAAGGATGAGCAGTTCTTC. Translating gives CASRTDLLKDEQFF.

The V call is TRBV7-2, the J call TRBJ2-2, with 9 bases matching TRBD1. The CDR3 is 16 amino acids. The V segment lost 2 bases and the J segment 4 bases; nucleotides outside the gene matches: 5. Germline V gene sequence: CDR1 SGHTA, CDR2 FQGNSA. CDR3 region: CASSLLGQGVTGELFF. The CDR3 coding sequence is TGTGCCAGCAGCTTACTGGGACAGGGTGTCACCGGGGAGCTGTTTTTT.

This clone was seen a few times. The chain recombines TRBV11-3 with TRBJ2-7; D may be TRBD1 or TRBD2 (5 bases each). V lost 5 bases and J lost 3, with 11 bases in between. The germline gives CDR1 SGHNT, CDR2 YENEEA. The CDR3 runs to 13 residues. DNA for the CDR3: TGTGCCAGCAGCCGGGACCGGGACTACGAGCAGTACGTC. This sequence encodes CASSRDRDYEQYV.

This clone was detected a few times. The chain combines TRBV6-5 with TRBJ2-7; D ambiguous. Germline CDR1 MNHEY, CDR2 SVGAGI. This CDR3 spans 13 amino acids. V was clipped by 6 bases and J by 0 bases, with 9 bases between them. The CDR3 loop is CASSPANSYEQYV. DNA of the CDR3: TGTGCCAGCAGCCCGGCGAACTCCTACGAGCAGTACGTC.

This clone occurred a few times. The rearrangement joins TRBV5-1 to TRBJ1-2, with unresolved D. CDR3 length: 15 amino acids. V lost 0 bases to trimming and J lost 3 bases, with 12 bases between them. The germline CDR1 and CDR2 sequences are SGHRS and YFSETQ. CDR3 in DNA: TGCGCCAGCAGCTTGGCGTCCCCCAGCCACTATGGCTACACCTTC. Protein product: CASSLASPSHYGYTF.

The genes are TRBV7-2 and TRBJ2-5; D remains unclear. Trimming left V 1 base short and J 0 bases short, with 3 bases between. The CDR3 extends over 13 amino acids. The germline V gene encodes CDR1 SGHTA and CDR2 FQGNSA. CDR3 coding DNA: TGTGCCAGCAGCTTAGTTTACCAAGAGACCCAGTACTTC. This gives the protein CASSLVYQETQYF.

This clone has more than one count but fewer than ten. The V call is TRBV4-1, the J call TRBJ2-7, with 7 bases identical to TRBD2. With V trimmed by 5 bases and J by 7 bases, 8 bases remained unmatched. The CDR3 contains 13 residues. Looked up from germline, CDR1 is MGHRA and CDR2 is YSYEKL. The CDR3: CASSAGVAREQYF. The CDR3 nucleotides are TGCGCCAGCAGCGCGGGAGTGGCGCGGGAGCAGTACTTC.

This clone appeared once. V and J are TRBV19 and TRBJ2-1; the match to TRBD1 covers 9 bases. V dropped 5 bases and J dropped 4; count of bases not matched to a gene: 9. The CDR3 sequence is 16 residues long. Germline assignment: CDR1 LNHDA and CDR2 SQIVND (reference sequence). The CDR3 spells CASSQEDRGAYNEQFF. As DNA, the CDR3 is TGTGCCAGTAGTCAAGAAGACAGGGGGGCGTACAATGAGCAGTTCTTC. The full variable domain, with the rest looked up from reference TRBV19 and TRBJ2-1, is DGGITQSPKYLFRKEGQNVTLSCEQNLNHDAMYWYRQDPGQGLRLIYYSQIVNDFQKGDIAEGYSVSREKKESFPLTVTSAQKNPTAFYLCASSQEDRGAYNEQFFGPGTRLTVL.

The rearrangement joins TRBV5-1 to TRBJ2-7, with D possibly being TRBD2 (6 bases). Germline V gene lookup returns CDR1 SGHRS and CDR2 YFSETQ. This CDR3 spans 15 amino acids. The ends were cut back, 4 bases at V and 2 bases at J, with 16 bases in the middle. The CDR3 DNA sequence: TGCGCCAGCAGCCTATTACCGGGACTCACCTACGAGCAGTACTTC. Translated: CASSLLPGLTYEQYF.